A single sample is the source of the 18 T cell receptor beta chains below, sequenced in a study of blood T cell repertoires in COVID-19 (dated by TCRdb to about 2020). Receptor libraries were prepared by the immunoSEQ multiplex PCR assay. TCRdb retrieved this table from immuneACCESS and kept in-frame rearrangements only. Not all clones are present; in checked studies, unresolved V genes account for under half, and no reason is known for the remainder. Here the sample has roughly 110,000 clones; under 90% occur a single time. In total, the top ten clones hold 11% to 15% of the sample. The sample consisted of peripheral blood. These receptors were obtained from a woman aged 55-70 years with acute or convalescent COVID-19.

CDR3: CASASSPQTPGNTEAFF. The CDR3, as DNA: TGCGCCAGCGCCTCTTCCCCCCAGACTCCTGGGAACACTGAAGCTTTCTTT. The chain is built from TRBV4-1 and TRBJ1-1; no clear D gene. V was shortened by 8 bases and J by 1 base, with 23 bases between the two germline ends. The CDR3 contains 17 residues. The germline V gene encodes CDR1 MGHRA and CDR2 YSYEKL.

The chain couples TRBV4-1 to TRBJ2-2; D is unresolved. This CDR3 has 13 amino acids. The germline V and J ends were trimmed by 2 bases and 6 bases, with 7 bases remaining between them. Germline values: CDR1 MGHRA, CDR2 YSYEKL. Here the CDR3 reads CASSQKLPGELFF. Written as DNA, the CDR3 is TGCGCCAGCAGCCAAAAACTGCCCGGGGAGCTGTTTTTT.

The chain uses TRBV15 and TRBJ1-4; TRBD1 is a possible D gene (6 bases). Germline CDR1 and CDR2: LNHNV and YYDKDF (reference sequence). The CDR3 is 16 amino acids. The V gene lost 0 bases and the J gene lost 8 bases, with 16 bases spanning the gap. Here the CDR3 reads CATSRDRGTGGEKLFF. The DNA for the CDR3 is TGTGCCACCAGCAGAGACAGAGGAACGGGGGGCGAAAAACTGTTTTTT.

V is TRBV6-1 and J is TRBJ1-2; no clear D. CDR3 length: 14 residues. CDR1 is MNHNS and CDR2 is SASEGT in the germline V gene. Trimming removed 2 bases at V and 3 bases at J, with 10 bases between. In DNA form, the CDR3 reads TGTGCCAGCAGTGAAAATTGGCAGGACTATGGCTACACCTTC. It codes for CASSENWQDYGYTF.

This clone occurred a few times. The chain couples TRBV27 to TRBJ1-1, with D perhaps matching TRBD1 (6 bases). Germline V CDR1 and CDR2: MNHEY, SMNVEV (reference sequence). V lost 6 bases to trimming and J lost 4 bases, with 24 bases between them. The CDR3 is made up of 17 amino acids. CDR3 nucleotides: TGTGCCAGCAGCCCCCTTGGGGGGGCCCGTGCGAGCACTGAAGCTTTCTTT. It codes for CASSPLGGARASTEAFF.

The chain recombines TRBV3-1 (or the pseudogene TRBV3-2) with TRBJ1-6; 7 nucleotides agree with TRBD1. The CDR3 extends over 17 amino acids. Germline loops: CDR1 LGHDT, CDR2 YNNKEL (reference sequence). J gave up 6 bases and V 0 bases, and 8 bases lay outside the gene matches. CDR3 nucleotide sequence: TGTGCCAGCAGCCAAGAGCGGGAGGGGGCCAGTAATTCACCCCTCCACTTT. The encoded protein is CASSQEREGASNSPLHF.

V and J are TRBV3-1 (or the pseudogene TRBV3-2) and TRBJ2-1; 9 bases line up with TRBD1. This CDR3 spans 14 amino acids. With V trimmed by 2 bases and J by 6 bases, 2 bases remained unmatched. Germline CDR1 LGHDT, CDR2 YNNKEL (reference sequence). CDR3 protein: CASSQMTGGNEQFF. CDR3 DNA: TGTGCCAGCAGCCAAATGACAGGGGGCAATGAGCAGTTCTTC.

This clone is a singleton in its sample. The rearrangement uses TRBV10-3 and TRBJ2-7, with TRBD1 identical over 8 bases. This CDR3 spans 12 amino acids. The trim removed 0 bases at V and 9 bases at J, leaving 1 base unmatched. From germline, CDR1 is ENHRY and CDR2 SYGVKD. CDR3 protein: CAISESDRGQYF. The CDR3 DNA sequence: TGTGCCATCAGTGAGTCTGACAGGGGGCAGTACTTC.

In DNA form, the CDR3 reads TGTGCCAGCATAGGAACGGGGTTAGACACTGAAGCTTTCTTT. Translated, it gives CASIGTGLDTEAFF. The V and J genes are TRBV6-5 and TRBJ1-1; D gene uncertain. Trimming pared 7 bases from V and 3 bases from J, leaving 15 bases between. The CDR3 extends over 14 amino acids. CDR1 and CDR2 (germline): MNHEY, SVGAGI.

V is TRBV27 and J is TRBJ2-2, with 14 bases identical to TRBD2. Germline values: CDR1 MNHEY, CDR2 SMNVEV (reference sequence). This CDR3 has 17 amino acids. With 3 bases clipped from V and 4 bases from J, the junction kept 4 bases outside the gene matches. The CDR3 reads CASSFGTSGGVTGELFF. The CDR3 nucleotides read TGTGCCAGCAGTTTCGGGACTAGCGGGGGAGTCACCGGGGAGCTGTTTTTT.

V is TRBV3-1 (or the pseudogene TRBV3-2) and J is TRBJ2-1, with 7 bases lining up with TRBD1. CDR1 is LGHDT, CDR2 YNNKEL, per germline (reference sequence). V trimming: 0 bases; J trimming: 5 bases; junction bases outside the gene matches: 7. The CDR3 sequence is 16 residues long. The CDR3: CASSQDTRGFHNEQFF. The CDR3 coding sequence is TGTGCCAGCAGCCAAGATACCAGGGGGTTTCACAATGAGCAGTTCTTC.

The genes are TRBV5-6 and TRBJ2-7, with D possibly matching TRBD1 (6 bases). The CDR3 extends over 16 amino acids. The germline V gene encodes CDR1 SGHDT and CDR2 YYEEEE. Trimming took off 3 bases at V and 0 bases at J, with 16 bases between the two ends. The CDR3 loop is CASSWERGGSSYEQYF. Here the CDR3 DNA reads TGTGCCAGCAGCTGGGAAAGAGGGGGTAGCTCCTACGAGCAGTACTTC.

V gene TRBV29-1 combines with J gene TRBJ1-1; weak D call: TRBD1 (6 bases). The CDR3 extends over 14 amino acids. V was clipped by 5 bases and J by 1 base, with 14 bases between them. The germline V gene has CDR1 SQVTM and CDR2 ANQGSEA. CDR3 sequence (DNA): TGCAGCGTTTCAGGGGCCGCTGAGAACACTGAAGCTTTCTTT. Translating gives CSVSGAAENTEAFF.

Here the CDR3 DNA reads TGCAGTGCTAGAGCTTACAATGAGCAGTTCTTC. This translates into CSARAYNEQFF. The chain has TRBV20-1 and TRBJ2-1; D remains ambiguous. Per the germline V gene, CDR1 is DFQATT and CDR2 is SNEGSKA (reference sequence). CDR3 length equals 11 residues. V was cut by 1 base and J by 4 bases, with 2 bases left in between.

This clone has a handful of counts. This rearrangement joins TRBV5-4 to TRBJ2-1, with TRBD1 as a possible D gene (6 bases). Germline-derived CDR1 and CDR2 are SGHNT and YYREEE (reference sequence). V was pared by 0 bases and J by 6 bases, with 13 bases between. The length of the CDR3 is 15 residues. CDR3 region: CASSLAPGDFNEQFF. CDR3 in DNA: TGTGCCAGCAGCTTGGCGCCAGGGGATTTCAATGAGCAGTTCTTC.

CDR3 coding DNA: TGCGCCAGCAGCCAAGAGGGGGCACAGGGGAGGCACGAGCAGTACTTC. Protein product: CASSQEGAQGRHEQYF. V usage is TRBV4-1 and J usage is TRBJ2-7; possible D gene TRBD1, 7 bases. Germline V gives CDR1 MGHRA, CDR2 YSYEKL. V dropped 0 bases and J dropped 5 bases, with 17 bases sitting between them. This CDR3 is 16 amino acids long.

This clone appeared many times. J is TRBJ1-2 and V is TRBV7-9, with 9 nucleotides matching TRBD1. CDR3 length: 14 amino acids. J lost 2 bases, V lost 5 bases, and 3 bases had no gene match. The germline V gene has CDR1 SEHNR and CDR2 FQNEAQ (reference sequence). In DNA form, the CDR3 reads TGTGCCAGCAGCCAAGGGACAGGGAACTATGGCTACACCTTC. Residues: CASSQGTGNYGYTF.

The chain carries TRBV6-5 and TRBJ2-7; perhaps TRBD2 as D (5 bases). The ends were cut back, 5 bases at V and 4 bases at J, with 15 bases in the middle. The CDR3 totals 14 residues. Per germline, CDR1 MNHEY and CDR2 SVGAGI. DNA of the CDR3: TGTGCCAGCAGTATTTCGGGATCCCAATACGAGCAGTACTTC. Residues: CASSISGSQYEQYF.